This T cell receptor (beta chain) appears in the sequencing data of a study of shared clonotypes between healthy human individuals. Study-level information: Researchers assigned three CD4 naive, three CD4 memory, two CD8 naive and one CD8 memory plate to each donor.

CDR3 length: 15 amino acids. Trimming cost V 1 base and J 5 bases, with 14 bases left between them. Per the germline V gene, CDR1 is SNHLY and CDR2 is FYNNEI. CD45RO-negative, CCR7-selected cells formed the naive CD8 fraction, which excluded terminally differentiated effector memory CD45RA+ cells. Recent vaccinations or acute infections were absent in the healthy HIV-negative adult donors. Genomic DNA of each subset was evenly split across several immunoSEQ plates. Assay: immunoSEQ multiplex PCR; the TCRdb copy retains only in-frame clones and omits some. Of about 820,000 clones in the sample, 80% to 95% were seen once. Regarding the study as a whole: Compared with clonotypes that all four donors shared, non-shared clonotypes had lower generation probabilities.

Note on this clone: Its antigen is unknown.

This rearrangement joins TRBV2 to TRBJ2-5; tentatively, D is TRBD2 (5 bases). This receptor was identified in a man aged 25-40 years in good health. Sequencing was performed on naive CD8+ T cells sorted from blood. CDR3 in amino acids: CASSEGRTLVETQYF. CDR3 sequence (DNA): TGTGCCAGCAGTGAAGGGAGGACCCTCGTTGAGACCCAGTACTTC.